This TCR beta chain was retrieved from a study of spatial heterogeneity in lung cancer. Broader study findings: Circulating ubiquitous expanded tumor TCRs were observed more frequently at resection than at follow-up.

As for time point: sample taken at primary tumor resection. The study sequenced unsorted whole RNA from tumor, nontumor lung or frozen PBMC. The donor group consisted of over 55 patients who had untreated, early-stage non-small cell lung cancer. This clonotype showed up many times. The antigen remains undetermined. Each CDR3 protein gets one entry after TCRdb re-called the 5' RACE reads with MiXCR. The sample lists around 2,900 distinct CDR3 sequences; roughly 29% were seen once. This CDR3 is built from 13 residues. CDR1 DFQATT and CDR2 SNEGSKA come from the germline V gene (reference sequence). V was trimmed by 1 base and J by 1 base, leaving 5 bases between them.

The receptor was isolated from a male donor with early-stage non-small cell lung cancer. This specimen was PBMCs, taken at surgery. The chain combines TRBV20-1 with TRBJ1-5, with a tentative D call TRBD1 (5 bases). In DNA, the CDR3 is TGCAGTGCTAGAGGGGACAGCAATCAGCCCCAGCATTTT. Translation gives CSARGDSNQPQHF.